These 9 T cell receptor beta chains share one sample of origin, sequenced in a study of CD8 T cells in ankylosing spondylitis. Overall study results and limits: Seemingly distinctive of ankylosing spondylitis blood was a TCR beta motif formed by eight highly homologous variants.

Their specific antigens are unknown. Each CDR3 protein is one row after TCRdb ran MiXCR on the 5' RACE reads. The sample records 400,000 or so distinct CDR3 sequences, approximately 26% being singletons. The sequenced sample was blood, either unsorted or a sorted T cell fraction (not recorded which). The receptor source for this set is a male donor with ankylosing spondylitis.

This clonotype was counted only a few times. The chain couples TRBV20-1 to TRBJ1-5; TRBD1 matches at 8 bases. This CDR3 has 15 residues. The J segment lost 5 bases and the V segment lost 6 bases, leaving 12 bases of the junction unmatched. Germline values: CDR1 DFQATT, CDR2 SNEGSKA (reference sequence). In nucleotides, the CDR3 is TGCAGTGCCCGATCGGCAGGGGGCGCGTATCAGCCCCAGCATTTT. This gives the protein CSARSAGGAYQPQHF.

The chain is built from TRBV20-1 and TRBJ2-1; no reliable D call. The length of the CDR3 is 14 residues. Germline V gene data show CDR1 as DFQATT and CDR2 as SNEGSKA (reference sequence). With 4 bases removed from V and 4 bases from J, the gap between germline ends came to 14 bases. CDR3 region: CSAKLWRQYNEQFF. The CDR3 coding sequence is TGCAGTGCTAAGCTATGGCGGCAATACAATGAGCAGTTCTTC.

In this sample, this clonotype turned up many times. This chain links TRBV4-1 with TRBJ2-1; 7 positions match TRBD2. Germline V gene lookup returns CDR1 MGHRA and CDR2 YSYEKL. With 6 bases clipped from V and 2 bases from J, the junction kept 13 bases outside the gene matches. The CDR3 sequence is 17 residues long. CDR3 region: CASRDRGGRIAYNEQFF. The CDR3 DNA sequence: TGCGCCAGCAGGGATCGTGGCGGGAGAATTGCCTACAATGAGCAGTTCTTC.

This chain uses TRBV12-3 or TRBV12-4 with TRBJ2-5; D is uncertain. Trimming cost V 3 bases and J 3 bases, with 11 bases left between them. This CDR3 region has 14 residues. The DNA of the CDR3 is TGTGCCAGCAGTTTTCTGTCTAGAAAAGAGACCCAGTACTTC. Its translation is CASSFLSRKETQYF.

V is TRBV5-1 and J is TRBJ1-1; 9 bases line up with TRBD1. CDR3 size: 13 residues. The V gene's germline CDR1 is SGHRS and CDR2 YFSETQ. J lost 11 bases, V lost 0 bases, and 5 bases had no gene match. Here the CDR3 DNA reads TGCGCCAGCAGCTTGGGACAGGGGGACCAGGCTTTCTTT. Amino acid sequence: CASSLGQGDQAFF.

This clonotype was counted a single time. The V call is TRBV3-1, the J call TRBJ2-5, with 8 bases matching TRBD1. There are 16 residues in the CDR3. J lost 7 bases, V lost 4 bases, and 14 bases had no gene match. CDR1 is LGHDT, CDR2 YNNKEL, per germline (reference sequence). The CDR3 bases are TGTGCCAGCAGCCGAAGATCAGGGGGCGACATTGGGACCCAGTACTTC. Its protein product is CASSRRSGGDIGTQYF.

This clonotype was counted only a few times. The rearrangement uses TRBV27 and TRBJ2-7, with TRBD1 matching 7 bases. The CDR3 covers 14 residues. Germline V gene data show CDR1 as MNHEY and CDR2 as SMNVEV (reference sequence). V was pared by 5 bases and J by 0 bases, with 4 bases of the junction left unmatched. CDR3: CASSNRDSSYEQYF. DNA of the CDR3: TGTGCCAGCAGTAACCGGGACAGCTCCTACGAGCAGTACTTC.

This clonotype turned up a few times. The V and J genes are TRBV6-1 and TRBJ1-2; D is undetermined. Trimming took 8 bases from V and 0 from J, leaving 13 bases between them. This CDR3 spans 14 amino acids. CDR1 MNHNS and CDR2 SASEGT come from the germline V gene. In nucleotides, the CDR3 is TGTGCCAGCGGTGGTTTGGCTTCTAACTATGGCTACACCTTC. This codes for CASGGLASNYGYTF.

The gene calls are TRBV20-1 and TRBJ2-5; D is undetermined. V was shortened by 0 bases and J by 5 bases, with 13 bases between the two germline ends. Germline CDR1 is DFQATT and CDR2 is SNEGSKA (reference sequence). This CDR3 comprises 14 residues. Written as DNA, the CDR3 is TGCAGTGCTAGAGATATAGGATCGCCGGAGACCCAGTACTTC. Protein product: CSARDIGSPETQYF.